Listed below are T cell receptor beta chains from one sample, sequenced in a study of CD8+ T cells in alopecia areata. This table comes from immunoSEQ multiplex PCR, and its TCRdb copy is limited to in-frame clones, with some not included. The sample lists some 150,000 clones, 75% to 85% occurring once. This sample comprised CD8+ T cells sorted from blood, obtained at week 4, from a patient treated with tofacitinib. These receptors came from a human donor with alopecia areata. Both conserved end residues are part of each CDR3. A D gene is named only where the DNA matches it firmly. Expanded clones are given a class, and other clones once, few, many or no size at all.

TRBD1	TRBV27	.	TRBJ2-5	15	CASSSTGGDQETQYF	TGTGCCAGCAGTTCTACAGGGGGAGACCAAGAGACCCAGTACTTC
TRBD1	TRBV29-1	.	TRBJ2-1	16	CSVEPGTASSYNEQFF	TGCAGCGTTGAGCCCGGGACAGCGAGCTCCTACAATGAGCAGTTCTTC
.	TRBV14	.	TRBJ2-6	15	CASSPSVSGANVLTF	TGTGCCAGCAGCCCCTCGGTCTCTGGGGCCAACGTCCTGACTTTC
.	TRBV9	.	TRBJ1-1	14	CASSPHPLNTEAFF	TGTGCCAGCAGCCCCCATCCATTGAACACTGAAGCTTTCTTT
.	TRBV27	.	TRBJ2-5	14	CASSLEVGGKTQYF	TGTGCCAGCAGTTTAGAAGTCGGCGGGAAGACCCAGTACTTC
.	TRBV5-6	.	TRBJ2-7	15	CASSLSIGAWYEQYF	TGTGCCAGCAGCTTGTCCATCGGGGCGTGGTACGAGCAGTACTTC
.	TRBV9	.	TRBJ2-5	15	CASSRRGDISLAQYF	TGTGCCAGCAGTCGTAGGGGGGACATTAGCCTGGCCCAGTACTTC
.	TRBV7-6	once	TRBJ1-1	16	CASSARGGGWNTEAFF	TGTGCCAGCAGCGCCAGGGGAGGGGGGTGGAACACTGAAGCTTTCTTT
TRBD2	TRBV4-1	.	TRBJ2-2	14	CASSSRGEGRELFF	TGCGCCAGCAGCTCACGTGGGGAGGGAAGGGAGCTGTTTTTT
.	TRBV30	.	TRBJ2-7	13	CAWRTGRGDEQYF	TGTGCCTGGAGAACAGGTCGAGGGGACGAGCAGTACTTC
.	TRBV4-1	.	TRBJ2-4	17	CASSQVWTDLAKNIQYF	TGCGCCAGCAGCCAAGTTTGGACAGACCTAGCCAAAAACATTCAGTACTTC
TRBD1	TRBV29-1	.	TRBJ1-1	13	CSVLTGLNTEAFF	TGCAGCGTTTTGACAGGGCTGAACACTGAAGCTTTCTTT
.	TRBV7-9	.	TRBJ1-1	16	CASSPRDRAENTEAFF	TGTGCCAGCAGCCCCCGGGACCGAGCGGAGAACACTGAAGCTTTCTTT
TRBD1	TRBV5-1	.	TRBJ2-7	15	CASSLDRGLSYEQYF	TGCGCCAGCAGCCTCGACAGGGGTCTCTCCTACGAGCAGTACTTC
TRBD1	TRBV18	.	TRBJ2-2	16	CASSHRDRGGTGELFF	TGTGCCAGCTCACACCGGGACAGGGGCGGCACCGGGGAGCTGTTTTTT
.	TRBV6-5	.	TRBJ2-5	13	CASSSRSQETQYF	TGTGCCAGCAGTTCCAGGAGCCAAGAGACCCAGTACTTC
TRBD1	TRBV29-1	few	TRBJ1-1	11	CSTTGVTEAFF	TGCAGTACGACAGGGGTAACTGAAGCTTTCTTT
.	TRBV6-5	.	TRBJ1-2	15	CASSFTARKFYGYTF	TGTGCCAGCAGTTTCACTGCCAGGAAGTTCTATGGCTACACCTTC
.	TRBV6-6	.	TRBJ2-5	10	CASSGETQYF	TGTGCCAGCAGCGGGGAGACCCAGTACTTC
.	TRBV6-5	few	TRBJ2-5	16	CASSSRNPGMKETQYF	TGTGCCAGCAGTTCTCGAAATCCAGGGATGAAAGAGACCCAGTACTTC
.	TRBV12-5	few	TRBJ2-7	14	CASGFPGQLYEQYF	TGTGCTAGTGGTTTTCCAGGACAGCTTTACGAGCAGTACTTC
.	TRBV7-3	.	TRBJ2-6	13	CASRGSGANVLTF	TGTGCCAGCAGGGGTAGTGGGGCCAACGTCCTGACTTTC
TRBD2	TRBV7-2	.	TRBJ2-7	15	CASSFYSGSAYEQYF	TGTGCCAGCAGCTTTTATAGCGGGTCTGCCTACGAGCAGTACTTC
TRBD1	TRBV11-3	once	TRBJ2-2	14	CASIGQGITGELFF	TGTGCCAGCATCGGACAGGGGATAACCGGGGAGCTGTTTTTT
TRBD2	TRBV4-1	.	TRBJ2-3	18	CASSQDPPGGVAPDTQYF	TGCGCCAGCAGCCAAGATCCTCCCGGGGGGGTCGCCCCAGATACGCAGTATTTT
.	TRBV4-3	.	TRBJ2-3	15	CASSQGTVGTDTQYF	TGCGCCAGCAGCCAAGGGACCGTTGGCACAGATACGCAGTATTTT
TRBD1	TRBV2	few	TRBJ2-2	16	CASRFPGQEKTGELFF	TGTGCCAGCAGATTTCCGGGACAGGAGAAAACCGGGGAGCTGTTTTTT
.	TRBV7-9	.	TRBJ2-3	15	CASSSPSGTADTQYF	TGTGCCAGCAGCTCCCCTTCAGGGACGGCAGATACGCAGTATTTT
TRBD1	TRBV4-3	.	TRBJ2-1	16	CASSPSLGTEYNEQFF	TGCGCCAGCAGCCCTTCCCTTGGGACAGAGTACAATGAGCAGTTCTTC
TRBD1	TRBV7-2	.	TRBJ1-4	15	CASSFGTGINEKLFF	TGTGCCAGCAGCTTCGGGACAGGGATTAATGAAAAACTGTTTTTT
.	TRBV7-2	.	TRBJ1-1	15	CASSHLKGEGTEAFF	TGTGCCAGCAGCCATCTGAAAGGGGAGGGCACTGAAGCTTTCTTT
.	TRBV2	.	TRBJ2-1	11	CAYIFYNEQFF	TGTGCCTACATATTCTACAATGAGCAGTTCTTC
TRBD1	TRBV6-1	.	TRBJ1-4	15	CASRSGTATNEKLFF	TGTGCCAGCAGGTCCGGGACAGCAACTAATGAAAAACTGTTTTTT
.	TRBV7-2	.	TRBJ2-5	14	CASSLGLASETQYF	TGTGCCAGCAGCTTAGGGCTAGCTTCTGAGACCCAGTACTTC
TRBD2	TRBV7-8	.	TRBJ2-3	15	CASSFDGLAADTQYF	TGTGCCAGCAGCTTTGACGGACTAGCGGCCGATACGCAGTATTTT